This TCR beta chain was recorded in a study of T-cell memory formation after mild COVID-19. Study in general: Clusters were largely donor specific. General study points: Detection of some responders pre-infection suggested pre-existing cross-reactive memory T cells participated. CM and EM subsets held most contracting CD4+ clones; EMRA held CD8+ ones.

The CDR3 runs 12 residues. Trimming removed 6 bases from V and 9 bases from J, with 12 bases in between. In germline, CDR1 is SSHAT, CDR2 FNYEAQ (reference sequence). This clonotype was detected many times. The target antigen is unknown. TCR alpha and TCR beta cDNA libraries carrying sample barcodes and UMIs were produced by 5'RACE using constant-segment primers. TCRdb re-called the 5' RACE reads through MiXCR, storing one row per CDR3 protein. This table holds 100,000 to 120,000 distinct CDR3 sequences, roughly a sixth found once. Sequenced material: PBMCs or a T cell subset sorted from them (not recorded which). The receptor comes from a man between 18 and 35 years old who had mild COVID-19 (a few samples of this study predate the infection). Cell type and time point are not known. This rearrangement joins TRBV7-7 to TRBJ2-1; a weak D match, TRBD2 (5 bases). CDR3 residues: CASSVDGGEQFF. DNA of the CDR3: TGTGCCAGCAGTGTGGACGGAGGTGAGCAGTTCTTC.